These 27 T cell receptor beta chains share one sample of origin, sequenced in a study of blood T cells in healthy people across ages. Combining a sample-barcoded 5' primer with a J-beta primer mix, a second PCR ran for roughly 6 to 12 cycles. TCRdb passed the 5' RACE reads through MiXCR, listing each CDR3 protein once. The table has some 730,000 distinct CDR3 sequences, about 20% seen once. The sample comprised blood. Receptor source: a man in his sixties or seventies in good health.

This clonotype was seen at least ten times. V is TRBV7-2 and J is TRBJ2-7, with no clear D. Per germline, CDR1 SGHTA and CDR2 FQGNSA. The CDR3 spans 13 residues. V gave up 0 bases and J gave up 3 bases, with 6 bases separating them. The CDR3 DNA follows: TGTGCCAGCAGCTTAGCTCTAAGCTACGAGCAGTACTTC. It translates to CASSLALSYEQYF.

The rearrangement uses TRBV4-3 and TRBJ2-1; a possible D gene is TRBD2 (6 bases). CDR1 is LGHNA, CDR2 YSLEER, per germline. The CDR3 is made up of 16 amino acids. Trimming pared 0 bases from V and 3 bases from J, leaving 12 bases between. CDR3 amino acids: CASSQDGAGNYNEQFF. As DNA, the CDR3 is TGCGCCAGCAGCCAAGATGGCGCGGGAAACTACAATGAGCAGTTCTTC.

The chain is built from TRBV20-1 and TRBJ1-1; a weak D match, TRBD1 (6 bases). Germline V gives CDR1 DFQATT, CDR2 SNEGSKA (reference sequence). The germline V and J ends were trimmed by 6 bases and 4 bases, with 15 bases remaining between them. The CDR3 sequence is 13 residues long. The CDR3 sequence: CSAQLAGATEAFF. CDR3 in DNA: TGCAGTGCCCAACTCGCAGGGGCCACTGAAGCTTTCTTT.

The V gene is TRBV6-1, the J gene TRBJ2-3, with TRBD2 as a possible D gene (6 bases). Germline values: CDR1 MNHNS, CDR2 SASEGT. This CDR3 has 15 residues. V was clipped by 8 bases and J by 0 bases, with 15 bases between them. The CDR3 sequence is CASGDSGASTDTQYF. The CDR3 DNA reads TGTGCCAGCGGGGATAGCGGAGCTAGCACAGATACGCAGTATTTT.

This clonotype was seen only a few times. V and J are TRBV7-2 and TRBJ1-2, with TRBD1 as a possible D gene (5 bases). Germline V gene data show CDR1 as SGHTA and CDR2 as FQGNSA. This CDR3 is built from 15 residues. The V end was cut by 1 base, the J end by 4 bases, with 13 bases between. CDR3 nucleotides: TGTGCCAGCAGCTTAGGAGGGGATCTTAGCTATGGCTACACCTTC. Translated, it gives CASSLGGDLSYGYTF.

This clonotype has more than one count but fewer than ten. This chain joins TRBV5-6 and TRBJ2-4; possible D gene TRBD2, 7 bases. Deletions cut 4 bases from V and 4 bases from J, with 12 bases between. Germline lookup yields CDR1 SGHDT and CDR2 YYEEEE. This CDR3 is built from 14 residues. CDR3 nucleotides: TGTGCCAGCAGCGCCCGGGGGGCGAAAAACATTCAGTACTTC. Its translation: CASSARGAKNIQYF.

This clonotype was seen a few times. The chain's CDR3 is CASSVGGGTSPLHF. CDR3 DNA: TGTGCCAGCAGCGTAGGGGGGGGGACTTCACCCCTCCACTTT. The genes are TRBV9 and TRBJ1-6; D is perhaps TRBD1 (5 bases). The CDR3 loop spans 14 amino acids. The V gene's germline CDR1 is SGDLS and CDR2 YYNGEE. Trimming took off 0 bases at V and 9 bases at J, with 10 bases between the two ends.

This clonotype was detected once. The rearrangement links TRBV14 to TRBJ1-1; the D is unclear. The CDR3 contains 16 residues. Germline CDR1 and CDR2: SGHDN and FVKESK. Trimming shortened V by 4 bases and J by 9 bases, and 24 bases separated the two germline ends. CDR3 region: CASSRWGEGRLTQAFF. The DNA for the CDR3 is TGTGCCAGCAGCCGCTGGGGAGAAGGGAGACTTACCCAAGCTTTCTTT.

The chain links TRBV20-1 to TRBJ2-1; 9 nucleotides align to TRBD2. Looked up from germline, CDR1 is DFQATT and CDR2 is SNEGSKA (reference sequence). Trimming removed 0 bases from V and 3 bases from J; junction bases left unmatched: 6. The CDR3 spans 16 residues. CDR3 in amino acids: CSARDSLAGFYNEQFF. CDR3 coding DNA: TGCAGTGCTAGAGATTCACTAGCGGGCTTCTACAATGAGCAGTTCTTC.

The chain recombines TRBV6-2 or TRBV6-3 with TRBJ1-2; the match to TRBD1 covers 7 bases. Germline V gene lookup returns CDR1 MNHEY and CDR2 SVGEGT. V was pared by 6 bases and J by 6 bases, with 4 bases of the junction left unmatched. This CDR3 has 12 amino acids. CDR3 amino acids: CASSDRDHGYTF. Here the CDR3 DNA reads TGTGCCAGCAGCGACAGGGACCATGGCTACACCTTC.

The chain combines TRBV9 with TRBJ1-1; D ambiguous. This CDR3 contains 15 residues. Germline V gene data show CDR1 as SGDLS and CDR2 as YYNGEE. V lost 0 bases and J 4 bases, leaving 13 bases between the germline ends. CDR3 sequence: CASSVVGREGTEAFF. CDR3 coding DNA: TGTGCCAGCAGCGTAGTTGGAAGGGAGGGCACTGAAGCTTTCTTT.

The CDR3 reads CASSFQAGLQETQYF. CDR3 nucleotide sequence: TGTGCCAGCAGTTTTCAAGCGGGGCTACAAGAGACCCAGTACTTC. The rearrangement links TRBV12-3 or TRBV12-4 to TRBJ2-5; 7 bases are a match to TRBD2. The CDR3 has 15 amino acids. V lost 3 bases, J lost 2 bases, and 6 bases stayed unmatched.

The V call is TRBV12-3 or TRBV12-4, the J call TRBJ2-5, with 10 bases that match TRBD2. The last part of the DNA fits TRBJ2-1 better; the J call may be wrong. This CDR3 region has 17 residues. The CDR3 here is CASILAGESYPVYEQFF. CDR3 DNA: TGTGCCAGCATCCTAGCGGGGGAGTCCTACCCTGTATATGAGCAGTTCTTC.

This chain connects TRBV20-1 to TRBJ2-1; unclear D gene. The CDR3 runs to 13 residues. V was clipped by 5 bases and J by 2 bases, with 10 bases between them. The V gene's germline CDR1 is DFQATT and CDR2 SNEGSKA (reference sequence). This CDR3 is CSAPSSAYNEQFF. As DNA, the CDR3 is TGCAGTGCTCCCTCCTCCGCCTACAATGAGCAGTTCTTC.

The V and J genes are TRBV7-3 and TRBJ2-3, with 7 bases that match TRBD2. V lost 2 bases and J lost 1; bases outside the gene matches: 9. There are 17 residues in the CDR3. Germline V gene data show CDR1 as SGHTA and CDR2 as FQGTGA. CDR3 DNA: TGTGCCAGCAGCTTAGGCGGCGGGAGCATTGGCACAGATACGCAGTATTTT. Protein product: CASSLGGGSIGTDTQYF.

The chain combines TRBV6-6 with TRBJ2-7; TRBD1 matches 8 bases. Germline V CDR1 and CDR2: MNHNY, SVGAGI (reference sequence). This CDR3 comprises 15 residues. J was trimmed by 6 bases and V by 2 bases; bases with no gene match: 9. CDR3 residues: CASSYTGTGKGEQYV. In DNA, the CDR3 is TGTGCCAGCAGTTACACAGGGACAGGCAAGGGCGAGCAGTACGTC.

The J gene is TRBJ2-3, the V gene TRBV6-5, with a tentative D call TRBD2 (6 bases). The germline V gene encodes CDR1 MNHEY and CDR2 SVGAGI. CDR3 length: 17 amino acids. Between the trimmed V and J ends, which lost 2 bases and 0 bases, there was a span of 15 bases. The CDR3: CASSYAGPRGSTDTQYF. The CDR3 region has the DNA TGTGCCAGCAGTTACGCGGGCCCGCGGGGTAGCACAGATACGCAGTATTTT.

This sequence joins TRBV7-6 and TRBJ2-3; 11 nucleotides agree with TRBD2. The CDR3 covers 18 residues. Germline values: CDR1 SGHVS, CDR2 FNYEAQ. J lost 2 bases, V lost 1 base, and 8 bases had no gene match. The CDR3 spells CASSLEGGLAAYTDTQYF. The DNA for the CDR3 is TGTGCCAGCAGCTTAGAGGGGGGACTAGCGGCTTACACAGATACGCAGTATTTT.

This clonotype was counted a few times. The rearrangement links TRBV20-1 to TRBJ2-6; no clear D. The V end lost 5 bases, the J end lost 2 bases, and 19 bases lay between the germline ends. CDR3 length: 17 residues. Germline assignment: CDR1 DFQATT and CDR2 SNEGSKA (reference sequence). Here the CDR3 DNA reads TGCAGTGCTTTCACCGGACGTGATGGGACTGGGGCCAACGTCCTGACTTTC. This codes for CSAFTGRDGTGANVLTF.

This chain links TRBV5-1 with TRBJ1-2; a possible D gene is TRBD1 (5 bases). Germline-derived CDR1 and CDR2 are SGHRS and YFSETQ. With 3 bases removed from V and 4 bases from J, the gap between germline ends came to 19 bases. The CDR3 is made up of 16 amino acids. CDR3 sequence reads: CASSSFSRGVGYGYTF. The CDR3 DNA sequence: TGCGCCAGCAGCTCCTTCTCGAGAGGGGTCGGCTATGGCTACACCTTC.

This clonotype turned up a few times. V is TRBV7-2 and J is TRBJ2-3; D perhaps matches TRBD2 (5 bases). Looked up from germline, CDR1 is SGHTA and CDR2 is FQGNSA. This CDR3 contains 15 residues. Trimming shortened V by 11 bases and J by 2 bases, and 20 bases separated the two germline ends. Written as DNA, the CDR3 is TGTGCCGGCGGAACCGGGGTTTTCCCCACAGATACGCAGTATTTT. This gives the protein CAGGTGVFPTDTQYF.

The rearrangement joins TRBV6-6 to TRBJ2-7, with 10 positions matching TRBD2. V shed 8 bases, J shed 6 bases, and the junction held 13 bases outside the gene matches. Germline CDR1 reads MNHNY; CDR2 reads SVGAGI (reference sequence). The CDR3 sequence is 15 residues long. The CDR3 bases are TGTGCCAGCTTTTCCCAACTAGCGGGGCGCGGCGAGCAGTACGTC. It encodes CASFSQLAGRGEQYV.

J is TRBJ2-5 and V is TRBV29-1; 15 positions match TRBD2. The J segment lost 5 bases and the V segment lost 4 bases, leaving 5 bases of the junction unmatched. CDR3 length: 15 residues. CDR1 is SQVTM, CDR2 ANQGSEA, per germline. CDR3 nucleotides: TGCAGCGTTGGAGGACTAGCGGGGGGGTCGGAGACCCAGTACTTC. It translates to CSVGGLAGGSETQYF.

This chain connects TRBV6-5 to TRBJ1-2; 7 bases agree with TRBD1. The CDR3 has 13 residues. Germline V CDR1 and CDR2: MNHEY, SVGAGI. After removal of 5 bases from V and 6 bases from J, the junction contained 6 bases not matched to a gene. CDR3 nucleotide sequence: TGTGCCAGCAGTGACAGGGTTGCCCATGGCTACACCTTC. Residues: CASSDRVAHGYTF.

This rearrangement joins TRBV7-8 to TRBJ2-1; D not resolved. V lost 7 bases, J lost 0 bases, and 13 bases lay in between. Germline lookup yields CDR1 SGHVS and CDR2 FQNEAQ. This CDR3 is 15 amino acids long. The CDR3 region is CASNPRRSSYNEQFF. The CDR3 DNA is TGTGCCAGCAACCCCCGGCGTAGCTCCTACAATGAGCAGTTCTTC.

The V and J genes are TRBV28 and TRBJ2-5; D remains unclear. Germline loops: CDR1 MDHEN, CDR2 SYDVKM. The CDR3 totals 14 residues. The V gene lost 3 bases and the J gene lost 2 bases, with 10 bases spanning the gap. This CDR3 is CASSFSRPQETQYF. The DNA of the CDR3 is TGTGCCAGCAGTTTTAGCCGTCCTCAAGAGACCCAGTACTTC.

The rearrangement joins TRBV12-3 or TRBV12-4 to TRBJ2-1, with 10 bases identical to TRBD1. The trim removed 7 bases at V and 6 bases at J, leaving 9 bases unmatched. The CDR3 totals 15 residues. Here the CDR3 DNA reads TGTGCCAGCACCTGGGACAGGGGAGGAACCAATGAGCAGTTCTTC. Amino acids: CASTWDRGGTNEQFF.